A single sample is the source of the 32 T cell receptor beta chains below, sequenced in a study of control samples from healthy donors and cancer patients. TCRdb's copy holds only in-frame clones and misses some; the assay was immunoSEQ multiplex PCR. Of 150,000 to 200,000 clones listed, just under 95% are singletons. Source material: blood. The origin of the receptors is a man younger than 35 in good health.

V gene TRBV30 combines with J gene TRBJ2-5; a possible D gene is TRBD1 (5 bases). Germline V gene sequence: CDR1 GTSNPN, CDR2 SVGIG (reference sequence). There are 14 residues in the CDR3. V lost 5 bases to trimming and J lost 4 bases, with 17 bases between them. In nucleotides, the CDR3 is TGTGCCTGGGCCCCAGTTAGGGGCGCAGAGACCCAGTACTTC. Translation gives CAWAPVRGAETQYF.

The chain employs TRBV15 and TRBJ2-7; 10 nucleotides match TRBD1. This CDR3 is 16 amino acids long. Germline CDR1 is LNHNV and CDR2 is YYDKDF (reference sequence). J gave up 4 bases and V 3 bases, and 9 bases lay outside the gene matches. CDR3 loop: CATSRERTGGGYEQYF. For the CDR3, the DNA is TGTGCCACCAGCAGGGAAAGGACAGGGGGTGGGTACGAGCAGTACTTC. The full variable domain, its missing parts supplied by reference TRBV15 and TRBJ2-7, is DAMVIQNPRYQVTQFGKPVTLSCSQTLNHNVMYWYQQKSSQAPKLLFHYYDKDFNNEADTPDNFQSRRPNTSFCFLDIRSPGLGDTAMYLCATSRERTGGGYEQYFGPGTRLTVT.

This chain links TRBV7-6 with TRBJ2-3; 12 positions match TRBD2. V trimming: 4 bases; J trimming: 3 bases; junction bases outside the gene matches: 5. In germline, CDR1 is SGHVS, CDR2 FNYEAQ. The CDR3 is 16 amino acids. In DNA, the CDR3 is TGTGCCAGCAGCTACCTAGCGGGGGGGAGGACAGATACGCAGTATTTT. This encodes CASSYLAGGRTDTQYF.

The rearrangement uses TRBV12-3 or TRBV12-4 and TRBJ1-6; D remains unclear. The CDR3 runs to 13 residues. Trimming shortened V by 5 bases and J by 9 bases, and 11 bases separated the two germline ends. The CDR3 here is CASSPEGLSPLHF. CDR3 sequence (DNA): TGTGCCAGCAGTCCGGAGGGTCTTTCACCCCTCCACTTT.

A word on this clone: Distinct nucleotide sequences in the sample also encode this CDR3. DNA for the CDR3: TGTGCCAGTAGTATCGACGGGAATCAGCCCCAGCATTTT. Protein sequence: CASSIDGNQPQHF. V usage is TRBV19 and J usage is TRBJ1-5; no clear D. This CDR3 comprises 13 residues. Looked up from germline, CDR1 is LNHDA and CDR2 is SQIVND (reference sequence). Trimming cost V 3 bases and J 4 bases, with 7 bases left between them.

The genes are TRBV30 and TRBJ2-7; 9 bases align to TRBD2. CDR1 is GTSNPN, CDR2 SVGIG, per germline (reference sequence). Trimming cost V 2 bases and J 2 bases; bases outside gene matches: 10. The CDR3 runs 16 residues. In nucleotides, the CDR3 is TGTGCCTGGAGTTCAGCGGGGGGAAGTCTTGCCTACGAGCAGTACTTC. This sequence encodes CAWSSAGGSLAYEQYF.

The chain couples TRBV28 to TRBJ2-1; no definite D call. CDR3 length equals 12 residues. With 10 bases removed from V and 8 bases from J, the gap between germline ends came to 15 bases. Germline-derived CDR1 and CDR2 are MDHEN and SYDVKM. The DNA of the CDR3 is TGTGCCATAGACACCCCTCGGGATGAGCAGTTCTTC. Protein product: CAIDTPRDEQFF. Using reference TRBV28 and TRBJ2-1 for the parts outside the CDR3, the full variable domain is DVKVTQSSRYLVKRTGEKVFLECVQDMDHENMFWYRQDPGLGLRLIYFSYDVKMKEKGDIPEGYSVSREKKERFSLILESASTNQTSMYLCAIDTPRDEQFFGPGTRLTVL.

V is TRBV19 and J is TRBJ2-3; no definite D call. This CDR3 has 12 amino acids. The V gene lost 6 bases and the J gene lost 5 bases, with 9 bases spanning the gap. From germline, CDR1 is LNHDA and CDR2 SQIVND (reference sequence). Written as DNA, the CDR3 is TGTGCCAGTAGCCCCTTAGGAGATACGCAGTATTTT. It translates to CASSPLGDTQYF.

The genes are TRBV4-2 and TRBJ2-5; tentatively, D is TRBD2 (5 bases). V dropped 4 bases and J dropped 5 bases, with 14 bases sitting between them. The CDR3 covers 14 residues. The germline CDR1 and CDR2 sequences are LGHNA and YNFKEQ. The CDR3 sequence is CASSLRYSAETQYF. The CDR3 coding sequence is TGTGCCAGCAGCCTCCGGTATAGCGCGGAGACCCAGTACTTC.

V gene TRBV2 combines with J gene TRBJ1-1; D is uncertain. Per germline, CDR1 SNHLY and CDR2 FYNNEI. V lost 7 bases and J 3 bases, leaving 12 bases between the germline ends. The CDR3 consists of 13 residues. The CDR3 loop reads CASTGRLDTEAFF. As DNA, the CDR3 is TGTGCCAGCACCGGCAGGTTGGACACTGAAGCTTTCTTT. Full variable domain (outside the CDR3, taken from reference TRBV2 and TRBJ1-1): EPEVTQTPSHQVTQMGQEVILRCVPISNHLYFYWYRQILGQKVEFLVSFYNNEISEKSEIFDDQFSVERPDGSNFTLKIRSTKLEDSAMYFCASTGRLDTEAFFGQGTRLTVV.

This chain links TRBV12-5 with TRBJ1-1; D might be TRBD1 (5 bases). The CDR3 spans 16 residues. Germline V CDR1 and CDR2: LGHNT, FRNRAP. Trimming took off 5 bases at V and 4 bases at J, with 20 bases between the two ends. CDR3 bases: TGTGCTAGTGGTCCCCGAAGCGGGGGTGGGTCCACTGAAGCTTTCTTT. Translating gives CASGPRSGGGSTEAFF.

This clone was detected once. This sequence joins TRBV7-3 and TRBJ2-7; D not resolved. Germline V gives CDR1 SGHTA, CDR2 FQGTGA. Trimming cost V 5 bases and J 5 bases, with 19 bases left between them. CDR3 length equals 15 residues. The CDR3 spells CASSPSDLRRDEQYF. CDR3 DNA sequence: TGTGCCAGCAGCCCTTCGGACCTAAGACGAGACGAGCAGTACTTC.

The V and J genes are TRBV24-1 and TRBJ2-1, with 9 bases fitting TRBD1. V lost 0 bases and J lost 6; bases outside the gene matches: 5. Germline assignment: CDR1 KGHDR and CDR2 SFDVKD. The CDR3 spans 16 residues. In DNA form, the CDR3 reads TGTGCCACCAGTGATTTGGAGGACAGGGGTGGCAATGAGCAGTTCTTC. Protein: CATSDLEDRGGNEQFF.

The genes are TRBV21-1 and TRBJ2-5; the table's D call, TRBD2, has no DNA check behind it. TRBV21-1 corresponds to a pseudogene. The CDR3 loop spans 15 amino acids. As DNA, the CDR3 is TGTGCCAGCAGCCCCCGGGGGTTGGGCCAAGAGACCCAGTACTTC. Amino acids: CASSPRGLGQETQYF.

The gene calls are TRBV2 and TRBJ1-3; perhaps TRBD1 as D (6 bases). V was trimmed by 3 bases and J by 8 bases, leaving 8 bases between them. The germline CDR1 and CDR2 sequences are SNHLY and FYNNEI. The CDR3 length is 12 residues. The CDR3 nucleotides read TGTGCCAGCAGTGACAGGGGTGACACCATATATTTT. This sequence encodes CASSDRGDTIYF.

The V gene is TRBV6-5, the J gene TRBJ1-2, with D maybe TRBD1 (6 bases). This CDR3 comprises 13 residues. The germline V gene has CDR1 MNHEY and CDR2 SVGAGI. The V gene lost 7 bases and the J gene lost 7 bases, with 16 bases spanning the gap. CDR3 nucleotides: TGTGCCAGCACCGCCTCGGGACATAGTGGCTACACCTTC. Its translation is CASTASGHSGYTF.

Here the CDR3 DNA reads TGTGCCAGCAGTTACTCGGCAGAGGATCAGCCCCAGCATTTT. It codes for CASSYSAEDQPQHF. The chain recombines TRBV6-5 with TRBJ1-5, with D hard to call. Between the trimmed V and J ends, which lost 0 bases and 5 bases, there was a span of 8 bases. Germline CDR1 and CDR2: MNHEY and SVGAGI. The CDR3 is 14 residues long.

CDR3 amino acids: CASSVGQNYGYTF. The CDR3 DNA is TGTGCCAGCAGTGTGGGACAGAACTATGGCTACACCTTC. The genes are TRBV25-1 and TRBJ1-2, with 7 bases fitting TRBD1. J was trimmed by 2 bases and V by 4 bases; bases with no gene match: 1. The CDR3 has 13 amino acids. Germline CDR1 reads MGHDK; CDR2 reads SYGVNS.

This chain connects TRBV5-1 to TRBJ2-2; D uncertain. The length of the CDR3 is 14 residues. V was clipped by 1 base and J by 1 base, with 5 bases between them. Germline CDR1 SGHRS, CDR2 YFSETQ. The CDR3 reads CASSLPWNTGELFF. CDR3 nucleotide sequence: TGCGCCAGCAGCTTGCCCTGGAACACCGGGGAGCTGTTTTTT.

The chain is built from TRBV5-1 and TRBJ2-3; TRBD2 matches at 14 bases. Germline V gene lookup returns CDR1 SGHRS and CDR2 YFSETQ. The V segment lost 4 bases and the J segment 0 bases; nucleotides outside the gene matches: 7. The CDR3 has 18 amino acids. CDR3 region: CASSLGTSGGISTDTQYF. DNA for the CDR3: TGCGCCAGCAGCCTAGGGACTAGCGGGGGTATTAGCACAGATACGCAGTATTTT.

CDR3 coding DNA: TGCAGCGTTCAGGCCGGGATTTCCAACACTGAAGCTTTCTTT. Translating gives CSVQAGISNTEAFF. The rearrangement uses TRBV29-1 and TRBJ1-1; D unclear. Germline values: CDR1 SQVTM, CDR2 ANQGSEA. V lost 5 bases and J 2 bases, leaving 15 bases between the germline ends. The CDR3 is 14 amino acids.

This rearrangement joins TRBV10-3 to TRBJ1-4; 10 nucleotides line up with TRBD1. The J segment lost 6 bases and the V segment lost 3 bases, leaving 1 base of the junction unmatched. This CDR3 is built from 14 residues. The germline CDR1 and CDR2 sequences are ENHRY and SYGVKD. CDR3 nucleotide sequence: TGTGCCATCAGTGACGGGACAGGGGATGAAAAACTGTTTTTT. Protein: CAISDGTGDEKLFF.

V is TRBV19 and J is TRBJ2-7, with D perhaps TRBD2 (5 bases). Germline values: CDR1 LNHDA, CDR2 SQIVND (reference sequence). Deletions cut 3 bases from V and 5 bases from J, with 17 bases between. The CDR3 is 15 amino acids. The DNA of the CDR3 is TGTGCCAGTAGTATCCAACTACGGGGTAGGGACGAGCAGTACTTC. Encoded protein: CASSIQLRGRDEQYF.

This chain joins TRBV9 and TRBJ1-2, with D unresolved. V gave up 3 bases and J gave up 4 bases, with 4 bases separating them. Per germline, CDR1 SGDLS and CDR2 YYNGEE. This CDR3 is built from 11 residues. CDR3 in amino acids: CASSASYGYTF. The CDR3 nucleotides read TGTGCCAGCAGCGCCAGCTATGGCTACACCTTC.

This clone was found once. The chain carries TRBV28 and TRBJ1-1; D remains unclear. The CDR3 covers 17 residues. The V gene's germline CDR1 is MDHEN and CDR2 SYDVKM. Trimming stripped 7 bases from V and 0 bases from J, with 21 bases between. The CDR3 DNA is TGTGCCAGCACCAGAGCCGACGGAGTAGCTATGAACACTGAAGCTTTCTTT. Translation: CASTRADGVAMNTEAFF.

The chain links TRBV9 to TRBJ2-1; D is possibly TRBD1 (6 bases). CDR1 is SGDLS and CDR2 is YYNGEE in the germline V gene. The CDR3 is 14 residues long. V gave up 0 bases and J gave up 4 bases, with 8 bases separating them. The CDR3 DNA follows: TGTGCCAGCAGCGTAGAGGGGGAGTACAATGAGCAGTTCTTC. This sequence encodes CASSVEGEYNEQFF.

The chain joins TRBV27 to TRBJ1-2; D not certain. Trimming took off 5 bases at V and 4 bases at J, with 17 bases between the two ends. Germline CDR1 and CDR2: MNHEY and SMNVEV (reference sequence). The CDR3 runs 15 residues. The CDR3 nucleotides read TGTGCCAGCAGTCCCCGGTCACTGCTGGGCTATGGCTACACCTTC. Protein sequence: CASSPRSLLGYGYTF.

J is TRBJ1-5 and V is TRBV5-1; 7 nucleotides line up with TRBD1. In germline, CDR1 is SGHRS, CDR2 YFSETQ. Trimming at V came to 2 bases and at J to 4 bases, leaving 6 bases not matched to a gene. This CDR3 region has 15 residues. The chain's CDR3 is CASSFSGTDNQPQHF. CDR3 coding DNA: TGCGCCAGCAGCTTTAGCGGGACAGATAATCAGCCCCAGCATTTT.

This clone was picked up a small number of times. The chain recombines TRBV19 with TRBJ2-3; no clear D. The CDR3 has 16 residues. The V gene lost 5 bases and the J gene lost 0 bases, with 15 bases spanning the gap. Germline loops: CDR1 LNHDA, CDR2 SQIVND (reference sequence). CDR3 nucleotide sequence: TGTGCCAGTAGTGCCACCAACCCTCCTAGCACAGATACGCAGTATTTT. This translates into CASSATNPPSTDTQYF. Full variable domain (missing parts from reference TRBV19 and TRBJ2-3): DGGITQSPKYLFRKEGQNVTLSCEQNLNHDAMYWYRQDPGQGLRLIYYSQIVNDFQKGDIAEGYSVSREKKESFPLTVTSAQKNPTAFYLCASSATNPPSTDTQYFGPGTRLTVL.

The chain combines TRBV3-1 (or the pseudogene TRBV3-2) with TRBJ2-6, with no clear D. The germline CDR1 and CDR2 sequences are LGHDT and YNNKEL (reference sequence). The CDR3 is 16 amino acids. Between the trimmed V and J ends, which lost 0 bases and 2 bases, there was a span of 8 bases. The CDR3 sequence is CASSQDFGAGANVLTF. In DNA, the CDR3 is TGTGCCAGCAGCCAAGATTTCGGCGCTGGGGCCAACGTCCTGACTTTC.

The chain recombines TRBV29-1 with TRBJ1-2; D not resolved. Germline V gives CDR1 SQVTM, CDR2 ANQGSEA. V was shortened by 3 bases and J by 4 bases, with 9 bases between the two germline ends. The CDR3 extends over 12 amino acids. In DNA form, the CDR3 reads TGCAGCGTTGACCGTGCGCGCTATGGCTACACCTTC. Translation: CSVDRARYGYTF.

The chain's CDR3 is CASSKWTGWLDGYTF. The CDR3, as DNA: TGTGCCAGCAGCAAATGGACAGGGTGGTTGGATGGCTACACCTTC. The chain uses TRBV21-1 and TRBJ1-2; TRBD1, the D gene given by the table, was not confirmed from the DNA. TRBV21-1 is a pseudogene. This CDR3 has 15 amino acids.